The present T cell receptor (beta chain) was sequenced within a study of cytomegalovirus exposure and HLA in healthy donors. Study-level background: It was reported in a later analysis that the same platform had been used for the 120 validation repertoires as for the approximately 700 first-cohort repertoires. General study findings and limits: Subsequent analysis of the approximately 110 validation repertoires found a tendency for first-cohort TCR clusters to co-occur. According to the study, 160 or so TCR beta chains were cytomegalovirus-associated.

Notes on this clone: Its specificity is unknown.

The donors were part of the validation cohort, which consisted of under 150 subjects and was separate from the first cohort of 666 subjects. Measured with immunoSEQ multiplex PCR; TCRdb has only the in-frame clones, and not every one. The table has about 120,000 clones, roughly 88% seen once. After removal of 4 bases from V and 3 bases from J, the junction contained 6 bases not matched to a gene. This CDR3 has 14 residues. CDR1 is SGHDT and CDR2 is YYEEEE in the germline V gene. The sequencing input was PBMCs. The sequence was collected from a young man in good health and CMV-seronegative. The V gene is TRBV5-6, the J gene TRBJ1-2; the match to TRBD1 covers 7 bases. CDR3 residues: CASSPDREDYGYTF. CDR3 nucleotide sequence: TGTGCCAGCAGCCCAGACAGGGAGGACTATGGCTACACCTTC. Full variable domain (rest looked up from reference TRBV5-6 and TRBJ1-2): DAGVTQSPTHLIKTRGQQVTLRCSPKSGHDTVSWYQQALGQGPQFIFQYYEEEERQRGNFPDRFSGHQFPNYSSELNVNALLLGDSALYLCASSPDREDYGYTFGSGTRLTVV.